The present entry profiles one T cell receptor beta chain with its context. Antigen unknown. Cyclophosphamide on days +3 and +4 followed busulfan-fludarabine conditioning and a marrow graft. The source of the sample is a study of T cells after posttransplantation cyclophosphamide. Notes on the study in general: Donor-recipient repertoire similarity was low at 1-2 months, rising over year one.

The assay was immunoSEQ multiplex PCR, and TCRdb's table has in-frame clones only and misses some. The sample lists 20,000 to 25,000 clones; around 85% were seen once. This CDR3 has 14 amino acids. Trimming pared 1 base from V and 0 bases from J, leaving 6 bases between. Looked up from germline, CDR1 is LGHNA and CDR2 is YSLEER. Source: PBMCs, taken after allogeneic stem cell transplant with posttransplant cyclophosphamide. This chain connects TRBV4-3 to TRBJ2-5; D ambiguous. This TCR was sampled from a female patient in her thirties or forties who received an allogeneic stem cell transplant from an unrelated donor, was CMV-positive, and had no GVHD. T cells may partly derive from the graft donor. The CDR3 spells CASSQGTHQETQYF. The DNA of the CDR3 is TGCGCCAGCAGCCAAGGTACACACCAAGAGACCCAGTACTTC.